Shown below are 30 T cell receptor beta chains from a single sample sequenced in a study of T cells in Graves' hyperthyroidism and ophthalmopathy. It was RNA transcripts that yielded the amplified TCR beta CDR3 regions. A first-round RT-PCR of the TCR CDR3 used the HTBI primer set. TCRdb itself ran the multiplex PCR reads through MiXCR, one entry per CDR3 protein. This sample yields more than 150,000 distinct CDR3 sequences, of which about 15% are seen a single time; about 31% belongs to the top ten. The sample comprised blood. The receptors were sampled from a woman between 45 and 65 years old with Graves' hyperthyroidism.

This clonotype was observed many times. The chain couples TRBV10-3 to TRBJ1-5; D is possibly TRBD1 (5 bases). This CDR3 is 18 amino acids long. V gave up 0 bases and J gave up 0 bases, with 15 bases separating them. The germline CDR1 and CDR2 sequences are ENHRY and SYGVKD. DNA of the CDR3: TGTGCCATCAGTGAGTCTTCGGACACCATTTATAGCAATCAGCCCCAGCATTTT. The encoded protein is CAISESSDTIYSNQPQHF.

This clonotype appeared a few times. V is TRBV7-8 and J is TRBJ1-4, with D perhaps matching TRBD1 (6 bases). CDR3 length: 15 amino acids. The germline V and J ends were trimmed by 3 bases and 0 bases, with 8 bases remaining between them. Germline CDR1 is SGHVS and CDR2 is FQNEAQ. The CDR3 region has the DNA TGTGCCAGCAGCTTCAGGGGTCCAACTAATGAAAAACTGTTTTTT. This gives the protein CASSFRGPTNEKLFF.

The sample holds many counts of this clonotype. The chain recombines TRBV10-2 with TRBJ2-1; 10 nucleotides line up with TRBD2. Germline V lookup: CDR1 WSHSY, CDR2 SAAADI. The trim removed 6 bases at V and 7 bases at J, leaving 12 bases unmatched. The CDR3 extends over 16 amino acids. DNA for the CDR3: TGCGCCAGCAGCGAGCGGGGGGGCCTGATGTTGAATGAGCAGTTCTTC. The encoded protein is CASSERGGLMLNEQFF.

This clonotype was seen at least ten times. Sequence at one end of the junction differs from germline and may be a read error. The CDR3 DNA reads as TGTGCCAGCAGCTTAGCGGGGAGCTCCTACGAGCAGTACTTC. Its protein is CASSLAGSSYEQYF. The chain links TRBV5-1 to TRBJ2-7; 8 nucleotides match TRBD2. Germline lookup yields CDR1 SGHRS and CDR2 YFSETQ. The CDR3 length is 14 residues.

There are many counts of this clonotype. V and J are TRBV5-1 and TRBJ1-2, with a possible D match to TRBD1 (6 bases). The germline CDR1 and CDR2 sequences are SGHRS and YFSETQ. Between the trimmed V and J ends, which lost 2 bases and 2 bases, there was a span of 13 bases. This CDR3 has 15 residues. The CDR3: CASSFNAGANYGYTF. The DNA for the CDR3 is TGCGCCAGCAGCTTTAATGCAGGGGCCAACTATGGCTACACCTTC.

The chain couples TRBV18 to TRBJ1-6; D remains ambiguous. Germline lookup yields CDR1 KGHSH and CDR2 LQKENI. V was clipped by 1 base and J by 8 bases, with 15 bases between them. CDR3 length: 16 amino acids. The CDR3 bases are TGTGCCAGCTCACCACGGTTGCCGGCAACGGATTCACCCCTCCACTTT. This gives the protein CASSPRLPATDSPLHF.

This clonotype has at least ten counts. The chain has TRBV20-1 and TRBJ2-7; D remains unclear. V was pared by 0 bases and J by 7 bases, with 10 bases between. Germline loops: CDR1 DFQATT, CDR2 SNEGSKA (reference sequence). This CDR3 spans 12 amino acids. The CDR3 region is CSAREGGDEQYF. In DNA form, the CDR3 reads TGCAGTGCTAGAGAGGGTGGGGATGAGCAGTACTTC.

With regard to this clonotype: Just one base apart from a much larger clone, this may be a read error. This chain connects TRBV5-8 to TRBJ2-7; 10 nucleotides line up with TRBD1. CDR1 and CDR2 (germline): SGHTS, YDEGEE. The CDR3 totals 14 residues. The CDR3 DNA is TGTGCCAGCATTTTCGGGGACAGGGGTTACGCGCAGTACTTC. Its protein product is CASIFGDRGYAQYF.

This clonotype has ten or more counts. This sequence joins TRBV2 and TRBJ2-7, with 7 bases lining up with TRBD2. The V and J ends lost 10 bases and 5 bases, in that order; junction bases with no gene match: 11. The CDR3 loop spans 13 amino acids. The V gene's germline CDR1 is SNHLY and CDR2 FYNNEI. CDR3 in amino acids: CATYFGGSNEQYF. CDR3 nucleotide sequence: TGTGCCACCTACTTCGGGGGGTCCAACGAGCAGTACTTC.

Ten or more counts support this clonotype. The CDR3 DNA reads TGTGCCACTCGAGACGCCCCGGCAGGGGCCAACGTCCTGACTTTC. It translates to CATRDAPAGANVLTF. The rearrangement uses TRBV19 and TRBJ2-6; D is uncertain. Trimming left V 10 bases short and J 4 bases short, with 17 bases between. The germline V gene has CDR1 LNHDA and CDR2 SQIVND (reference sequence). This CDR3 is built from 15 residues.

This clonotype was seen many times. This CDR3 reads CASSLRHSGTDTQYF. CDR3 coding DNA: TGTGCCAGCAGCCTTCGGCACTCGGGCACAGATACGCAGTATTTT. This chain links TRBV12-3 or TRBV12-4 with TRBJ2-3; no reliable D call. The V end was cut by 6 bases, the J end by 1 base, with 14 bases between. The CDR3 has 15 amino acids.

The chain combines TRBV2 with TRBJ2-7; 9 bases fit TRBD1. The CDR3 is 15 residues long. J gave up 4 bases and V 5 bases, and 9 bases lay outside the gene matches. Germline values: CDR1 SNHLY, CDR2 FYNNEI. The CDR3 region is CASSHGQGTIYEQYF. The CDR3 coding sequence is TGTGCCAGCAGTCACGGACAGGGGACAATATACGAGCAGTACTTC.

This clonotype appeared many times. CDR3 residues: CASTGTGVSGANVLTF. CDR3 in DNA: TGCGCCAGCACCGGGACAGGTGTCTCTGGGGCCAACGTCCTGACTTTC. The rearrangement uses TRBV10-2 and TRBJ2-6, with 8 nucleotides matching TRBD1. The trim removed 7 bases at V and 0 bases at J, leaving 5 bases unmatched. CDR1 is WSHSY and CDR2 is SAAADI in the germline V gene. This CDR3 spans 16 amino acids.

Concerning this clonotype: One end of the junction fails to match germline, which may point to a read error. V gene TRBV20-1 combines with J gene TRBJ2-2; D is possibly TRBD1 (6 bases). Germline V lookup: CDR1 DFQATT, CDR2 SNEGSKA (reference sequence). This CDR3 spans 12 amino acids. In DNA, the CDR3 is TGCAGTGCTAGAGAGGGGGCCGGAGAGCTGGTTTTT. As protein: CSAREGAGELVF.

There are many counts of this clonotype. The chain is built from TRBV6-6 and TRBJ1-2; 11 bases match TRBD1. Germline lookup yields CDR1 MNHNY and CDR2 SVGAGI (reference sequence). V dropped 0 bases and J dropped 8; count of bases not matched to a gene: 5. CDR3 size: 15 residues. CDR3 nucleotides: TGTGCCAGCAGTTACTCACCGGGACAGGGGGTCGGCTACACCTTC. Protein sequence: CASSYSPGQGVGYTF.

This clonotype was detected ten times or more. The chain links TRBV28 to TRBJ1-2; D is perhaps TRBD1 (6 bases). The CDR3 is 12 residues long. Trimming took off 11 bases at V and 6 bases at J, with 16 bases between the two ends. CDR1 and CDR2 (germline): MDHEN, SYDVKM. The CDR3 DNA reads TGTGCCGTACTTACAGGGTTCAATGGCTACACCTTC. Translated: CAVLTGFNGYTF.

This clonotype was found many times. This chain uses TRBV19 with TRBJ1-2; perhaps TRBD1 as D (6 bases). The CDR3 length is 14 residues. Per germline, CDR1 LNHDA and CDR2 SQIVND (reference sequence). V dropped 6 bases and J dropped 2 bases, with 13 bases sitting between them. The CDR3 nucleotides read TGTGCCAGTAGCTTCAGGGGTTCGAACTATGGCTACACCTTC. It encodes CASSFRGSNYGYTF.

This clonotype was counted at least ten times. The chain carries TRBV7-9 and TRBJ2-5; D may be TRBD2 (5 bases). Trimming cost V 4 bases and J 4 bases, with 13 bases left between them. From germline, CDR1 is SEHNR and CDR2 FQNEAQ (reference sequence). The CDR3 loop spans 14 amino acids. This CDR3 reads CASSSSWSGETQYF. DNA of the CDR3: TGTGCCAGCAGCTCTAGCTGGTCTGGAGAGACCCAGTACTTC.

Only a few counts were recorded for this clonotype. The chain recombines TRBV4-1 with TRBJ1-4, with 7 bases that match TRBD1. This CDR3 is 17 amino acids long. The ends lost 0 bases at V and 8 bases at J; junction bases unmatched: 12. The V gene's germline CDR1 is MGHRA and CDR2 YSYEKL. CDR3 nucleotide sequence: TGCGCCAGCAGCCAAGAAAACCCAGACAGGGTAAAGGAAAAACTGTTTTTT. Its translation is CASSQENPDRVKEKLFF.

V is TRBV27 and J is TRBJ1-2, with 8 bases that match TRBD1. The germline V gene encodes CDR1 MNHEY and CDR2 SMNVEV (reference sequence). The CDR3 is 15 amino acids. The V and J ends lost 5 bases and 8 bases, in that order; junction bases with no gene match: 13. In DNA, the CDR3 is TGTGCCAGCAGTAGACAGGGGTTTGGGGTGTTCGGCTACACCTTC. The encoded protein is CASSRQGFGVFGYTF.

This clonotype was observed a handful of times. This sequence may be a read error, since a much larger clone differs from it by one base. The chain links TRBV11-2 to TRBJ1-1; TRBD1 is a possible D gene (5 bases). The CDR3 has 14 amino acids. The V gene's germline CDR1 is SGHAT and CDR2 FQNNGV. The CDR3, as DNA: TGTGCCGGCAGCTTAGAAAGTAGGGGTACTGAAGCTTTCTTT. The encoded protein is CAGSLESRGTEAFF.

For this clonotype: With a much larger clone just one base away, this may be a read error. The chain has TRBV20-1 and TRBJ2-1, with D uncertain. CDR1 DFQATT and CDR2 SNEGSKA come from the germline V gene (reference sequence). This CDR3 is 11 amino acids long. The CDR3, as DNA: TGCAGTGCGGTTTCCTACAATGAGCAGTCCTTC. It is translated as CSAVSYNEQSF.

This clonotype was observed many times. The chain links TRBV10-3 to TRBJ1-2, with D maybe TRBD1 (5 bases). The length of the CDR3 is 17 residues. V lost 3 bases, J lost 4 bases, and 21 bases lay in between. Germline lookup yields CDR1 ENHRY and CDR2 SYGVKD. CDR3 nucleotides: TGTGCCATCAGTGATTTCGGGGACGGTCCTTTAGGCTATGGCTACACCTTC. Its protein is CAISDFGDGPLGYGYTF.

J is TRBJ1-6 and V is TRBV7-9; the match to TRBD1 covers 12 bases. The CDR3 extends over 17 amino acids. Germline V gene sequence: CDR1 SEHNR, CDR2 FQNEAQ (reference sequence). V trimming: 3 bases; J trimming: 10 bases; junction bases outside the gene matches: 10. The CDR3 region is CASSFYGTGGARSPLHF. Here the CDR3 DNA reads TGTGCCAGCAGCTTTTATGGGACAGGGGGCGCAAGGTCACCCCTCCACTTT.

This clonotype has ten or more counts. V is TRBV19 and J is TRBJ1-1; TRBD1 is a possible D gene (6 bases). The ends were cut back, 7 bases at V and 1 base at J, with 16 bases in the middle. CDR3 length: 15 residues. The germline V gene encodes CDR1 LNHDA and CDR2 SQIVND (reference sequence). The CDR3 here is CASNQPGGRNTEAFF. CDR3 coding DNA: TGTGCCAGTAACCAACCGGGGGGGCGGAACACTGAAGCTTTCTTT.

In its sample, this clonotype was seen a few times. The chain employs TRBV3-1 and TRBJ2-2; the D is unclear. V lost 1 base to trimming and J lost 1 base, with 13 bases between them. The CDR3 has 17 residues. The germline gives CDR1 LGHDT, CDR2 YNNKEL (reference sequence). The CDR3 loop reads CASSQVGETQNTGELFF. DNA of the CDR3: TGTGCCAGCAGCCAAGTTGGTGAGACCCAGAACACCGGGGAGCTGTTTTTT.

Ten or more counts support this clonotype. The chain couples TRBV25-1 to TRBJ1-2; tentative D call: TRBD1 (5 bases). CDR1 and CDR2 from the germline V gene are MGHDK and SYGVNS. Deletions cut 3 bases from V and 9 bases from J, with 17 bases between. This CDR3 is 14 amino acids long. Written as DNA, the CDR3 is TGTGCCAGCAGTGATCTAACGGACAAGGAGAGCTACACCTTC. Protein: CASSDLTDKESYTF.

The chain has TRBV4-1 and TRBJ1-2; a weak D match, TRBD1 (6 bases). This CDR3 has 16 residues. Trimming pared 3 bases from V and 4 bases from J, leaving 18 bases between. Germline CDR1 reads MGHRA; CDR2 reads YSYEKL. The CDR3 DNA follows: TGCGCCAGCAGCCAGACTAGACAGGTCGCATTCTATGGCTACACCTTC. Translating it yields CASSQTRQVAFYGYTF.

This clonotype was detected ten times or more. The V call is TRBV11-1, the J call TRBJ1-6, with 7 nucleotides matching TRBD1. Germline V CDR1 and CDR2: SGHAT, FQDESV (reference sequence). The V segment lost 2 bases and the J segment 8 bases; nucleotides outside the gene matches: 3. CDR3 length equals 14 residues. The DNA of the CDR3 is TGTGCCAGCAGCTTATGGGACAGAGATTCACCCCTCCACTTT. This translates into CASSLWDRDSPLHF.

This clonotype showed up just a few times. This sequence joins TRBV5-5 and TRBJ1-5, with 10 bases matching TRBD1. With V trimmed by 4 bases and J by 0 bases, 7 bases remained unmatched. Germline V gives CDR1 SGHKS, CDR2 YYEKEE (reference sequence). This CDR3 is 17 amino acids long. CDR3 amino acids: CASSVDRGAYSNQPQHF. Written as DNA, the CDR3 is TGTGCCAGCAGCGTGGACAGGGGGGCCTATAGCAATCAGCCCCAGCATTTT.